The 25 T cell receptor beta chains below were found in one sample sequenced in a study of shared clonotypes between healthy human individuals. The repertoire was sequenced with immunoSEQ multiplex PCR; TCRdb's copy has only in-frame clones and lacks some. The table shows approximately 940,000 clones, with roughly 72% occurring only once. Sequenced: memory CD4+ T cells sorted from blood. Indicated subset: CD45RA-negative fraction. These TCRs come from a young man in good health.

This chain connects TRBV5-1 to TRBJ1-1; no reliable D call. There are 11 residues in the CDR3. Trimming took off 7 bases at V and 7 bases at J, with 11 bases between the two ends. Per germline, CDR1 SGHRS and CDR2 YFSETQ. CDR3 nucleotide sequence: TGCGCCAGCCTGGGCCGGGGTGAAGCTTTCTTT. This translates into CASLGRGEAFF. Using reference TRBV5-1 and TRBJ1-1 for the parts outside the CDR3, the full variable domain is KAGVTQTPRYLIKTRGQQVTLSCSPISGHRSVSWYQQTPGQGLQFLFEYFSETQRNKGNFPGRFSGRQFSNSRSEMNVSTLELGDSALYLCASLGRGEAFFGQGTRLTVV.

The gene calls are TRBV28 and TRBJ1-2; 9 bases agree with TRBD1. The V gene end was trimmed by 5 bases and the J gene end by 4 bases; junction bases not matched to a gene: 5. CDR3 size: 14 residues. The germline V gene encodes CDR1 MDHEN and CDR2 SYDVKM. Here the CDR3 reads CASSETGGFYGYTF. The CDR3 region has the DNA TGTGCCAGCAGTGAAACAGGGGGCTTCTATGGCTACACCTTC.

The sample holds a few counts of this clone. The CDR3 nucleotides read TGTGCCACCGTGCCGGGACGCAACCTGAGGTACAATGAGCAGTTCTTC. Residues: CATVPGRNLRYNEQFF. This chain joins TRBV2 and TRBJ2-1; the D call may be TRBD1 or TRBD2 (5 bases each). The CDR3 totals 16 residues. The V end lost 10 bases, the J end lost 4 bases, and 23 bases lay between the germline ends. The germline V gene encodes CDR1 SNHLY and CDR2 FYNNEI.

The rearrangement uses TRBV28 and TRBJ1-2; 12 positions agree with TRBD1. CDR3 length equals 15 residues. Germline CDR1 is MDHEN and CDR2 is SYDVKM. Trimming took 6 bases from V and 5 from J; bases not matched to a gene: 7. CDR3 residues: CASRPGDRGPYGYTF. The CDR3 DNA reads TGTGCCAGCAGGCCAGGGGACAGGGGGCCGTATGGCTACACCTTC.

The chain has TRBV14 and TRBJ1-1; D is unclear. From germline, CDR1 is SGHDN and CDR2 FVKESK. CDR3 length: 16 residues. Trimming shortened V by 4 bases and J by 4 bases, and 19 bases separated the two germline ends. The CDR3 bases are TGTGCCAGCAGCCTGGACCCCGGCCGGTGGGGCACTGAAGCTTTCTTT. Amino acid sequence: CASSLDPGRWGTEAFF.

The chain combines TRBV30 with TRBJ2-6; 7 bases line up with TRBD1. Losses at the gene ends were 2 bases for V and 4 bases for J; bases not matched to a gene: 14. CDR1 is GTSNPN, CDR2 SVGIG, per germline (reference sequence). CDR3 size: 18 residues. The CDR3 DNA sequence: TGTGCCTGGAGTCCCCTGGGTAAGGGGGCGGTGGGGGCCAACGTCCTGACTTTC. Translated: CAWSPLGKGAVGANVLTF.

The V call is TRBV6-1, the J call TRBJ2-7, with 8 bases that match TRBD1. The CDR3 loop spans 14 amino acids. The junction had 8 bases not matched to a gene; V was cut back by 7 bases and J by 3 bases. CDR1 is MNHNS, CDR2 SASEGT, per germline. The CDR3: CASTSRDRSYEQYF. The CDR3 region has the DNA TGTGCCAGCACCAGCCGGGACAGGAGCTACGAGCAGTACTTC.

The chain recombines TRBV7-2 with TRBJ1-4; tentatively, D is TRBD1 (5 bases). This CDR3 contains 13 residues. Trimming removed 5 bases at V and 3 bases at J, with 7 bases between. Germline CDR1 reads SGHTA; CDR2 reads FQGNSA. The CDR3 protein is CASSRGSNEKLFF. The CDR3 DNA reads as TGTGCCAGCAGCCGGGGGTCTAATGAAAAACTGTTTTTT.

The rearrangement uses TRBV5-1 and TRBJ1-3; D is unclear. Trimming left V 4 bases short and J 1 base short, with 9 bases between. There are 14 residues in the CDR3. The germline CDR1 and CDR2 sequences are SGHRS and YFSETQ. CDR3 sequence (DNA): TGCGCCAGCAGCCCCCTCGATTCTGGAAACACCATATATTTT. Protein: CASSPLDSGNTIYF.

V is TRBV9 and J is TRBJ1-5; 7 bases are shared with TRBD1. V trimming: 3 bases; J trimming: 6 bases; junction bases outside the gene matches: 6. Per germline, CDR1 SGDLS and CDR2 YYNGEE. This CDR3 spans 14 amino acids. The CDR3 loop reads CASSEGQGGQPQHF. CDR3 nucleotide sequence: TGTGCCAGCAGCGAGGGGCAGGGGGGTCAGCCCCAGCATTTT.

The chain uses TRBV7-2 and TRBJ1-6; no firm D call. Germline values: CDR1 SGHTA, CDR2 FQGNSA. The V end was cut by 6 bases, the J end by 5 bases, with 8 bases between. This CDR3 is built from 13 residues. The CDR3 here is CASSSPNNSPLHF. DNA for the CDR3: TGTGCCAGCAGTAGTCCGAATAATTCACCCCTCCACTTT.

This rearrangement joins TRBV10-1 to TRBJ2-2; 7 nucleotides match TRBD1. The CDR3 extends over 15 amino acids. The ends lost 1 base at V and 6 bases at J; junction bases unmatched: 5. The germline V gene encodes CDR1 WNHNN and CDR2 SYGVQD (reference sequence). CDR3 DNA sequence: TGCGCCAGCAGTGAGTTTCGACAGGGTCCCGGGGAGCTGTTTTTT. Amino acid sequence: CASSEFRQGPGELFF.

This chain links TRBV7-8 with TRBJ1-5; tentative D call: TRBD1 (6 bases). This CDR3 comprises 20 residues. From germline, CDR1 is SGHVS and CDR2 FQNEAQ. Trimming took off 1 base at V and 0 bases at J, with 22 bases between the two ends. CDR3 sequence (DNA): TGTGCCAGCAGCTTAGTTCCGACAGGTATAGTTGGCGGTAGCAATCAGCCCCAGCATTTT. Its protein is CASSLVPTGIVGGSNQPQHF.

The J gene is TRBJ2-7, the V gene TRBV5-6, with 12 nucleotides matching TRBD2. The germline V gene encodes CDR1 SGHDT and CDR2 YYEEEE. Trimming cost V 1 base and J 1 base; bases outside gene matches: 3. This CDR3 contains 16 residues. CDR3 DNA: TGTGCCAGCAGCTTGTTTCTAGCGGGAGGGTCCTACGAGCAGTACTTC. This codes for CASSLFLAGGSYEQYF.

CDR3 DNA sequence: TGTGCCAGCATTCCAGCGGGGTCCTCCTACAATGAGCAGTTCTTC. Its translation: CASIPAGSSYNEQFF. The chain is built from TRBV2 and TRBJ2-1, with TRBD2 identical over 7 bases. The CDR3 is made up of 15 amino acids. J was trimmed by 0 bases and V by 7 bases; bases with no gene match: 6. CDR1 is SNHLY and CDR2 is FYNNEI in the germline V gene.

The chain recombines TRBV11-2 with TRBJ1-2, with a possible D match to TRBD1 (5 bases). Trimming shortened V by 5 bases and J by 4 bases, and 8 bases separated the two germline ends. The CDR3 consists of 12 residues. The germline gives CDR1 SGHAT, CDR2 FQNNGV. DNA for the CDR3: TGTGCCAGCAGCGCCGGGACCTATGGCTACACCTTC. Translation: CASSAGTYGYTF.

The genes are TRBV27 and TRBJ1-4, with D uncertain. Germline V gene lookup returns CDR1 MNHEY and CDR2 SMNVEV (reference sequence). Trimming took 6 bases from V and 4 from J, leaving 6 bases between them. This CDR3 has 12 residues. CDR3 nucleotides: TGTGCCAGCAGGCGGTATAATGAAAAACTGTTTTTT. It encodes CASRRYNEKLFF. Full variable domain (remainder filled in from reference TRBV27 and TRBJ1-4): EAQVTQNPRYLITVTGKKLTVTCSQNMNHEYMSWYRQDPGLGLRQIYYSMNVEVTDKGDVPEGYKVSRKEKRNFPLILESPSPNQTSLYFCASRRYNEKLFFGSGTQLSVL.

Remarks on this clone: Other DNA variants within this sample encode the same CDR3. The chain uses TRBV18 and TRBJ2-4; D gene uncertain. CDR1 is KGHSH, CDR2 LQKENI, per germline. V was pared by 0 bases and J by 4 bases, with 10 bases between. The CDR3 has 15 residues. Written as DNA, the CDR3 is TGTGCCAGCTCACCACCGTCTTTAGCAAAAAACATTCAGTACTTC. This encodes CASSPPSLAKNIQYF.

The chain links TRBV5-1 to TRBJ2-3; 7 positions agree with TRBD2. Germline V lookup: CDR1 SGHRS, CDR2 YFSETQ. This CDR3 spans 16 amino acids. The J segment lost 0 bases and the V segment lost 3 bases, leaving 7 bases of the junction unmatched. This CDR3 is CASSWEAGTSTDTQYF. The CDR3 DNA reads as TGCGCCAGCAGCTGGGAAGCGGGGACGAGCACAGATACGCAGTATTTT.

This clone appeared a few times. V usage is TRBV21-1 and J usage is TRBJ2-7; the D call in the table, TRBD1, was not verified against the DNA. TRBV21-1 corresponds to a pseudogene. The CDR3 has 17 residues. The DNA for the CDR3 is TGTGCCAGCAGCAGCGGTCAGGGGCTGCCCCGTCCATACGAGCAGTACTTC. Encoded protein: CASSSGQGLPRPYEQYF.

The chain couples TRBV7-2 to TRBJ2-5; 7 bases are a match to TRBD1. CDR1 SGHTA and CDR2 FQGNSA come from the germline V gene. The CDR3 is 13 residues long. Unmatched junction bases numbered 3, after V lost 3 bases and J lost 5 bases. DNA of the CDR3: TGTGCCAGCAGCTTCCGACAGGGCGAGACCCAGTACTTC. Translated, it gives CASSFRQGETQYF. The whole variable domain, remainder taken from reference TRBV7-2 and TRBJ2-5, is GAGVSQSPSNKVTEKGKDVELRCDPISGHTALYWYRQSLGQGLEFLIYFQGNSAPDKSGLPSDRFSAERTGGSVSTLTIQRTQQEDSAVYLCASSFRQGETQYFGPGTRLLVL.

Many counts were recorded for this clone. The chain is built from TRBV7-9 and TRBJ1-3; D is undetermined. Trimming left V 3 bases short and J 0 bases short, with 9 bases between. CDR3 length: 15 amino acids. CDR1 is SEHNR, CDR2 FQNEAQ, per germline (reference sequence). CDR3 nucleotide sequence: TGTGCCAGCAGCTTTGATGGGAACTCTGGAAACACCATATATTTT. Protein sequence: CASSFDGNSGNTIYF.

The chain combines TRBV30 with TRBJ2-3; D gene unclear. The germline gives CDR1 GTSNPN, CDR2 SVGIG (reference sequence). Trimming removed 0 bases at V and 4 bases at J, with 5 bases between. This CDR3 spans 12 amino acids. CDR3 in DNA: TGTGCCTGGAGTGTTACCGCAGATACGCAGTATTTT. Translation gives CAWSVTADTQYF.

The chain combines TRBV18 with TRBJ2-2; 9 bases match TRBD2. The CDR3 totals 18 residues. The germline V gene has CDR1 KGHSH and CDR2 LQKENI. The junction had 8 bases not matched to a gene; V was cut back by 3 bases and J by 0 bases. CDR3 protein: CASSPVSLAGTNTGELFF. CDR3 DNA: TGTGCCAGCTCACCGGTATCCCTAGCGGGGACGAACACCGGGGAGCTGTTTTTT.

This clone was recorded many times. The V call is TRBV9, the J call TRBJ1-3; D unclear. The V end lost 0 bases, the J end lost 0 bases, and 7 bases lay between the germline ends. CDR1 is SGDLS, CDR2 YYNGEE, per germline. The CDR3 is 15 amino acids. The CDR3 loop reads CASSVALSSGNTIYF. Written as DNA, the CDR3 is TGTGCCAGCAGCGTAGCCCTGAGCTCTGGAAACACCATATATTTT.